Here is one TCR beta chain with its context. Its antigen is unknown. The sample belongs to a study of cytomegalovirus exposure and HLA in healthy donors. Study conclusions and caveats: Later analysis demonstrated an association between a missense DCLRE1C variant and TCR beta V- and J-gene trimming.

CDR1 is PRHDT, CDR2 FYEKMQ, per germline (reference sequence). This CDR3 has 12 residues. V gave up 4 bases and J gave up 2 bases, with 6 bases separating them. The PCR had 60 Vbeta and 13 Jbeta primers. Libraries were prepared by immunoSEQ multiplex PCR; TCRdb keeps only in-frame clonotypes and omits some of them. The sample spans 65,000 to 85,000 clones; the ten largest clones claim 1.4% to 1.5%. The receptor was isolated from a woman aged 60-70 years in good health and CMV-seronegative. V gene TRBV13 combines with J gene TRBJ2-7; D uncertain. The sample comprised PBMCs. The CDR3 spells CASSSYTYEQYF. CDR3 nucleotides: TGTGCCAGCAGCTCGTATACCTACGAGCAGTACTTC.